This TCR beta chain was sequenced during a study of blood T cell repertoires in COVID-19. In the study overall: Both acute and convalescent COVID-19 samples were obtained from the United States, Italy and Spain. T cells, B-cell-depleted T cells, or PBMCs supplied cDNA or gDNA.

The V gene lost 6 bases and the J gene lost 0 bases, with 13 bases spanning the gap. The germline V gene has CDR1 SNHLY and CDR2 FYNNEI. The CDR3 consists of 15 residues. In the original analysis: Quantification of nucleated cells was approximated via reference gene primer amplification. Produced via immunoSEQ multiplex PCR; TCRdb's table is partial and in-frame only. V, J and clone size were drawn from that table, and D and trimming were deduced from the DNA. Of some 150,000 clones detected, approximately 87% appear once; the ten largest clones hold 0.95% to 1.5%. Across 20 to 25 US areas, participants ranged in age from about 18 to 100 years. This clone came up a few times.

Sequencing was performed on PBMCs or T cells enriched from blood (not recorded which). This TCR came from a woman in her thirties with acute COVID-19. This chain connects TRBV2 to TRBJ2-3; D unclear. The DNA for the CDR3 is TGTGCCAGCAGGGCTCTCCTCAGTAGCACAGATACGCAGTATTTT. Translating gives CASRALLSSTDTQYF.